This TCR beta chain was sequenced for a study of blood T cell repertoires in COVID-19. Study overall: Samples came from the United States, Italy and Spain, spanning acute and convalescent COVID-19.

Data came from immunoSEQ multiplex PCR; TCRdb stores just in-frame clones and leaves some out. Of some 290,000 clones in the sample, around 90% were seen once. Trimming cost V 2 bases and J 5 bases; bases outside gene matches: 2. Germline V gives CDR1 MNHEY, CDR2 SMNVEV (reference sequence). This CDR3 has 14 amino acids. This chain connects TRBV27 to TRBJ1-4; TRBD1 matches at 7 bases. The source of this sequence is a woman aged 40 to 50 with COVID-19, enrolled during active disease. What was sequenced was peripheral blood. In DNA form, the CDR3 reads TGTGCCAGCAGTTTAAAACAGGGGAATGAAAAACTGTTTTTT. Encoded protein: CASSLKQGNEKLFF.